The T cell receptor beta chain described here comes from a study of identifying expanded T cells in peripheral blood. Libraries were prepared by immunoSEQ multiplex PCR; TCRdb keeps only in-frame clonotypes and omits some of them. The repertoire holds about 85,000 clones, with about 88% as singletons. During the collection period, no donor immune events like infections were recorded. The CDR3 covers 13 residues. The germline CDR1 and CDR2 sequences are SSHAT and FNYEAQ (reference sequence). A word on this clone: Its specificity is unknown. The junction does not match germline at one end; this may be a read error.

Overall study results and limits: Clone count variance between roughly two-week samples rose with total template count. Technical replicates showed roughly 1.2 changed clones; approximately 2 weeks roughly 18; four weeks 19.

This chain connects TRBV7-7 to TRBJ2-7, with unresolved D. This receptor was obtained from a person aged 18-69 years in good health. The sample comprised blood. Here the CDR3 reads CASSLELGNEQYF. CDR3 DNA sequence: TGTGCTAGCAGCTTAGAGTTGGGGAACGAGCAGTACTTC.